This record concerns one T cell receptor (beta chain) sequence. The entry originates in a study of blood T cell repertoires in COVID-19. Study context: From T cells, B-cell-depleted T cells, or PBMCs came the material, which was cDNA or gDNA.

V lost 4 bases and J lost 1; bases outside the gene matches: 2. CDR3 length: 14 residues. Germline assignment: CDR1 SGHVS and CDR2 FQNEAQ. As handled by the study authors: Estimates of nucleated cell counts were drawn from the amplification of reference gene primers. Sequencing used immunoSEQ multiplex PCR; TCRdb keeps in-frame clones, though not all of them. V, J and clone size were drawn from that table, and D and trimming were deduced from the DNA. The sample contains approximately 74,000 clones, more than 85% of which appear only once. The J gene is TRBJ1-1, the V gene TRBV7-8, with 8 bases aligning to TRBD1. The sequence derives from a woman aged 55-69 years with active COVID-19. The specimen was peripheral blood. Here the CDR3 reads CASSSGTGNTEAFF. The CDR3 bases are TGTGCCAGCAGCTCGGGGACAGGGAACACTGAAGCTTTCTTT.